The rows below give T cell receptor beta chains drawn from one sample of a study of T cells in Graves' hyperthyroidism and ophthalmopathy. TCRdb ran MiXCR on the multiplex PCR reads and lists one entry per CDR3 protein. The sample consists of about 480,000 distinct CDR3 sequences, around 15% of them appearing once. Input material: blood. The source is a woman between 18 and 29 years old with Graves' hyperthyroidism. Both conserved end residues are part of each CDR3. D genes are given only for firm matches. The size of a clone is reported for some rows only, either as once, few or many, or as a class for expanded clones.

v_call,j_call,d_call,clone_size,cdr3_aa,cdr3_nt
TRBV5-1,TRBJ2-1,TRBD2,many,CASSLIAGGTYNEQFF,TGCGCCAGCAGCCTCATAGCGGGAGGGACTTACAATGAGCAGTTCTTC
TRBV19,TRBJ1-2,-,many,CASSPDSNWVYGYTF,TGTGCCAGTAGTCCAGACTCCAACTGGGTCTATGGCTACACCTTC
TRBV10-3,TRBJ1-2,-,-,CAITGKDSYGYTF,TGTGCCATCACCGGGAAAGACAGCTATGGCTACACCTTC
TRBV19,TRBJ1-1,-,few,CASSSVWALNTEAFF,TGTGCCAGTAGTAGCGTATGGGCATTGAACACTGAAGCTTTCTTT
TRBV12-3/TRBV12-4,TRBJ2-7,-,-,CASALGGPYEQYF,TGTGCCAGCGCCCTCGGGGGGCCCTACGAGCAGTACTTC
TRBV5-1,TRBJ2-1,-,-,CASKYREDNEQFF,TGCGCCAGCAAGTACAGGGAGGACAATGAGCAGTTCTTC
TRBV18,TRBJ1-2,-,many,CASSLSGRYGYTF,TGTGCCAGCTCACTCAGCGGACGCTACGGCTACACCTTC
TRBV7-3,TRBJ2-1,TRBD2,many,CASSPAGGRNEQFF,TGTGCCAGCTCCCCGGCGGGAGGCCGCAATGAGCAGTTCTTC
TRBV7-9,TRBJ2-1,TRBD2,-,CASSPHGGSSYNEQFF,TGTGCCAGCAGCCCCCACGGCGGGAGCTCCTACAATGAGCAGTTCTTC
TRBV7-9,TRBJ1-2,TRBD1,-,CASSPGQGSFGYTF,TGTGCCAGCAGCCCAGGACAGGGCTCCTTTGGCTACACCTTC
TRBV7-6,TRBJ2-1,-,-,CASSPSRDIYNEQFF,TGTGCCAGCAGCCCGTCCCGGGACATCTACAATGAGCAGTTCTTC
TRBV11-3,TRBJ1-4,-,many,CASSFGLLPTGNEKLFF,TGTGCCAGCAGCTTCGGGCTACTCCCGACTGGGAATGAAAAACTGTTTTTT
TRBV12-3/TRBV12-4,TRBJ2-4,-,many,CASSLLRQGNIQYF,TGTGCCAGCAGTTTACTAAGGCAGGGAAACATTCAGTACTTC
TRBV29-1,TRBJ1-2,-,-,CSDKQGIGYGYTF,TGCAGCGACAAACAGGGAATTGGCTATGGCTACACCTTC
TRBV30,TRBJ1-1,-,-,CAWTHRGSTEAFF,TGTGCCTGGACCCACAGAGGGAGCACTGAAGCTTTCTTT
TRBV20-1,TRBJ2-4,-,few,CSARGGPGGNIQYF,TGCAGTGCTAGAGGGGGTCCGGGGGGCAACATTCAGTACTTC
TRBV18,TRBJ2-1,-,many,CASSPEEGSYNEQFF,TGTGCCAGCTCACCCGAGGAGGGATCCTACAATGAGCAGTTCTTC
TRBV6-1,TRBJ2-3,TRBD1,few,CASTPRGRGSTDTQYF,TGTGCCAGCACCCCCAGGGGCAGGGGGAGCACAGATACGCAGTATTTT
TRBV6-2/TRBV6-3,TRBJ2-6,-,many,CASAALEGYGANVLTF,TGTGCCAGCGCCGCCCTAGAAGGGTACGGGGCCAACGTCCTGACTTTC
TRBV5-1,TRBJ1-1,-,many,CASSLVGRQNTEAFF,TGCGCCAGCAGCTTGGTAGGACGCCAGAACACTGAAGCTTTCTTT
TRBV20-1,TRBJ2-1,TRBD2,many,CSAGGLAGEGSGEQFF,TGCAGTGCTGGGGGACTAGCGGGAGAAGGCTCGGGTGAGCAGTTCTTC
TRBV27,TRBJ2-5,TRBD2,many,CASSSGTSGWYF,TGTGCCAGCAGTTCCGGGACTAGCGGTTGGTACTTC
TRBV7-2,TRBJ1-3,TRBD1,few,CASSDRDRAGNTIYF,TGTGCCAGCAGCGACCGGGACAGAGCTGGAAACACCATATATTTT
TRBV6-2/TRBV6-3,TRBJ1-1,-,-,CASSYLGSQEAFF,TGTGCCAGCAGTTACCTAGGGTCGCAAGAAGCTTTCTTT
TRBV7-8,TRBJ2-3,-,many,CASSLGLRADTQYF,TGTGCCAGCAGCTTAGGACTCAGGGCGGATACGCAGTATTTT
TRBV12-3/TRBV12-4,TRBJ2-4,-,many,CASMKSLSSAKNIQYF,TGTGCCAGCATGAAATCCCTGTCTTCAGCCAAAAACATTCAGTACTTC
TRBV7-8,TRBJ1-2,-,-,CASSLGKEDGYTF,TGTGCCAGCAGCTTAGGAAAGGAGGATGGCTACACCTTC
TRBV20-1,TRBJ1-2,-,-,CSLTGLRGYTF,TGCAGTCTTACAGGGCTCCGAGGCTACACCTTC
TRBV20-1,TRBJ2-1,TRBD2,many,CSATWTSGRAFSYNEQFF,TGCAGTGCCACTTGGACTAGCGGGAGGGCGTTCTCCTACAATGAGCAGTTCTTC
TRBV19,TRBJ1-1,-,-,CASSTRPLEAFF,TGTGCCAGTAGTACACGGCCCCTTGAGGCTTTCTTT
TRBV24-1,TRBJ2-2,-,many,CATARSYSGELFF,TGTGCCACCGCCCGGAGTTATTCCGGGGAGCTGTTTTTT
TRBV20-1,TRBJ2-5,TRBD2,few,CSASRPVYGAGGLQETQYF,TGCAGTGCTAGTCGGCCAGTGTACGGAGCGGGAGGCCTCCAAGAGACCCAGTACTTC
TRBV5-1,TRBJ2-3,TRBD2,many,CASSSLAGETDTQYF,TGCGCCAGCAGCTCCCTAGCGGGAGAGACAGATACGCAGTATTTT
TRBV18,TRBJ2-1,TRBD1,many,CASSPTGSSYNEQFF,TGTGCCAGCTCCCCGACAGGGAGCTCCTACAATGAGCAGTTCTTC
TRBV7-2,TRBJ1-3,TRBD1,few,CASSLDRGSGNTIYF,TGTGCCAGCAGCTTGGACAGGGGTTCGGGAAACACCATATATTTT
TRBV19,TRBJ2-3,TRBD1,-,CATRTGAWSTDTQYF,TGTGCCACACGGACAGGAGCTTGGAGCACAGATACGCAGTATTTT
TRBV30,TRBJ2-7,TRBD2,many,CAWSVTSGSNGEQYF,TGTGCCTGGAGTGTAACTAGCGGGAGCAACGGCGAGCAGTACTTC
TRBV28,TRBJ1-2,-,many,CASSPGWDYGYTF,TGTGCCAGCAGCCCTGGTTGGGACTATGGCTACACCTTC
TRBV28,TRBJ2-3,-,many,CASSPSWRATYF,TGTGCCAGCAGCCCCTCGTGGAGGGCCACGTATTTT
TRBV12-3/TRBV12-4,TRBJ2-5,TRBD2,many,CASRSTSVQETQYF,TGTGCCAGCAGATCCACTAGCGTCCAAGAGACCCAGTACTTC
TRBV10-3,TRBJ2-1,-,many,CAIRAGLTGVSNEQFF,TGTGCCATCAGAGCAGGTCTTACGGGTGTATCGAATGAGCAGTTCTTC
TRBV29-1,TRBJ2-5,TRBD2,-,CSLAGDRETQYF,TGCAGCCTCGCGGGAGATAGGGAGACCCAGTACTTC
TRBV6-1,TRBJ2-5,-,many,CAAYRFQETQYF,TGTGCCGCCTACAGGTTCCAAGAGACCCAGTACTTC
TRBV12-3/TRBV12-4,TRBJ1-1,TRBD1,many,CASRADRGPTEAFF,TGTGCCAGCAGAGCGGACAGGGGGCCCACTGAAGCTTTCTTT
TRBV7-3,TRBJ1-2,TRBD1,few,CASSPTGGPYGYTF,TGTGCCAGCAGCCCAACAGGGGGCCCCTATGGCTACACCTTC
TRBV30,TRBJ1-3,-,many,CAWSAGVGNTIYF,TGTGCCTGGAGCGCAGGGGTGGGAAACACCATATATTTT
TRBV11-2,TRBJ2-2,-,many,CASSPLAALGALRDGELFF,TGTGCCAGCAGCCCCCTAGCTGCGTTGGGCGCTCTTCGAGACGGGGAGCTGTTTTTT
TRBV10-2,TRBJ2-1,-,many,CASSGVFSGTTYNEQFF,TGCGCCAGCAGTGGGGTTTTTAGCGGTACAACCTACAATGAGCAGTTCTTC
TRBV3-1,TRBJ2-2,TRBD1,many,CASSDRGTTGELFF,TGTGCCAGCAGCGACAGGGGAACCACCGGGGAGCTGTTTTTT
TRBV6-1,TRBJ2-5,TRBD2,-,CASFDETSIPETQYF,TGTGCCAGCTTTGACGAGACTAGCATACCGGAGACCCAGTACTTC
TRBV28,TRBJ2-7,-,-,CASSFEPGEQYF,TGTGCCAGCAGTTTTGAGCCGGGCGAGCAGTACTTC
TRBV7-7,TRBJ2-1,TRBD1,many,CASSAGTGLHNEQFF,TGTGCTAGCAGCGCCGGGACAGGGCTTCACAATGAGCAGTTCTTC
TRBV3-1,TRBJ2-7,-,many,CASSQVFGEQYF,TGTGCCAGCAGCCAAGTCTTCGGGGAGCAGTACTTC
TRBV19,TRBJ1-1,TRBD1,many,CAIRRDRGVNTEAFF,TGTGCCATCCGCCGGGACAGGGGCGTGAACACTGAAGCTTTCTTT
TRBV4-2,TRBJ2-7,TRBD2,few,CASSQVGTSSYEQYF,TGTGCCAGCAGCCAAGTAGGGACTAGTTCCTACGAGCAGTACTTC
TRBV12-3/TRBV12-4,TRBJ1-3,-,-,CASTASENTIYF,TGTGCCAGCACGGCCTCTGAAAACACCATATATTTT
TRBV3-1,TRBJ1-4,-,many,CASSQDTIEKLFF,TGTGCCAGCAGCCAAGACACAATCGAAAAACTGTTTTTT
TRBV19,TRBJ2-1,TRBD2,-,CASSIGGRLYNEQFF,TGTGCCAGTAGTATTGGCGGGAGACTCTACAATGAGCAGTTCTTC